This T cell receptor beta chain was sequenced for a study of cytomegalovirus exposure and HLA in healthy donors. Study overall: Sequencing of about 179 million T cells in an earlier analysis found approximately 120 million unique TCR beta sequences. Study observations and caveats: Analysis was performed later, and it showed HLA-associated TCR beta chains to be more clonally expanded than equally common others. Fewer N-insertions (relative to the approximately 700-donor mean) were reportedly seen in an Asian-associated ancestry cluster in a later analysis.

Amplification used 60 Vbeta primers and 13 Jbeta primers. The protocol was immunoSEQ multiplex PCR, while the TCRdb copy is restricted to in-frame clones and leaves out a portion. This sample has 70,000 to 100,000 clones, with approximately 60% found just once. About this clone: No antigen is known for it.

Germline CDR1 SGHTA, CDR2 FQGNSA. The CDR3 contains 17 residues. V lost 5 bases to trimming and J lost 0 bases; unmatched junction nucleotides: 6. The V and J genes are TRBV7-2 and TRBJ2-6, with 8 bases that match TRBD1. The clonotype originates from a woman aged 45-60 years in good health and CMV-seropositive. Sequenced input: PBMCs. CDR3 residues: CASSPAGTGSGANVLTF. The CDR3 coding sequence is TGTGCCAGCAGCCCAGCCGGGACAGGCTCTGGGGCCAACGTCCTGACTTTC.